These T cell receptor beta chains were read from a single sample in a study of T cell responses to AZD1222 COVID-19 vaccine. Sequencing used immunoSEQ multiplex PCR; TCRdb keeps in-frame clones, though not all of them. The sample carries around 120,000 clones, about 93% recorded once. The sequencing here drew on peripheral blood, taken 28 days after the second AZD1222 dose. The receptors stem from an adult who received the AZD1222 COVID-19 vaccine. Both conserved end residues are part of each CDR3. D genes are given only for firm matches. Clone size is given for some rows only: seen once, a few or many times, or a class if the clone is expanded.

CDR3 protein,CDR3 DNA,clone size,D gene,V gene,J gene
CASSFRKHTEAFF,TGTGCCAGCAGCTTCAGGAAACACACTGAAGCTTTCTTT,.,.,TRBV7-2,TRBJ1-1
CASRPGQGWDEQFF,TGTGCCAGTAGACCGGGACAGGGCTGGGATGAGCAGTTCTTC,.,TRBD1,TRBV19,TRBJ2-1
CASSDGQGFSQPQHF,TGTGCCAGCAGTGACGGGCAGGGCTTTAGCCAGCCCCAGCATTTT,.,.,TRBV6-1,TRBJ1-5
CASKKGGRDQPQHF,TGTGCCAGCAAGAAGGGGGGGCGCGATCAGCCCCAGCATTTT,few,.,TRBV2,TRBJ1-5
CASSSPRESPLHF,TGTGCCAGCAGTTCGCCCAGGGAATCACCCCTCCACTTT,.,.,TRBV2,TRBJ1-6
CASSSGTSGGYNEQFF,TGTGCCAGCAGCTCAGGGACTAGCGGGGGGTACAATGAGCAGTTCTTC,.,TRBD2,TRBV5-4,TRBJ2-1
CASSVEGGRWFNEQFF,TGTGCCAGCAGCGTAGAAGGCGGGAGATGGTTCAATGAGCAGTTCTTC,.,TRBD2,TRBV9,TRBJ2-1
CASSPGTYEQYF,TGTGCCAGCAGCCCGGGCACCTACGAGCAGTACTTC,.,.,TRBV7-8,TRBJ2-7
CASRGQGAGTEAFF,TGTGCCAGCAGAGGACAGGGGGCGGGTACTGAAGCTTTCTTT,.,TRBD1,TRBV6-5,TRBJ1-1
CASSHPPGWGMANYGYTF,TGTGCCAGCAGTCACCCCCCCGGATGGGGAATGGCCAACTATGGCTACACCTTC,.,.,TRBV6-6,TRBJ1-2
CASSKSGTGNEQYF,TGTGCCAGCAGCAAATCCGGGACAGGGAACGAGCAGTACTTC,.,TRBD1,TRBV7-6,TRBJ2-7
CASSLGGNEQFF,TGTGCCAGCAGCTTGGGGGGCAATGAGCAGTTCTTC,once,.,TRBV5-8,TRBJ2-1
CASSSTGFDEKLFF,TGTGCCAGCAGCTCCACGGGGTTTGATGAAAAACTGTTTTTT,.,.,TRBV7-9,TRBJ1-4
CASSPGTSGETQYF,TGTGCCAGCAGCCCGGGGACTAGCGGGGAGACCCAGTACTTC,.,TRBD2,TRBV7-9,TRBJ2-5
CASTGTPSYEQYF,TGTGCCAGCACGGGGACTCCATCGTACGAGCAGTACTTC,.,.,TRBV7-9,TRBJ2-7
CASSLGTSGGAFIRELFF,TGTGCCAGCAGCTTAGGGACTAGCGGGGGGGCTTTTATCCGGGAGCTGTTTTTT,.,TRBD2,TRBV7-2,TRBJ2-2
CASNRDFNYEQYF,TGTGCCAGCAATAGGGACTTTAACTACGAGCAGTACTTC,.,.,TRBV6-5,TRBJ2-7
CASSPYSRGNQETQYF,TGTGCCAGCTCACCCTACTCCAGGGGGAACCAAGAGACCCAGTACTTC,.,TRBD1,TRBV18,TRBJ2-5
CASSYGESSGILGNEQFF,TGTGCCAGCAGCTATGGGGAGAGTAGCGGAATCCTAGGGAATGAGCAGTTCTTC,once,.,TRBV9,TRBJ2-1
CASTPTTGVGSPLHF,TGTGCCAGCACCCCTACCACAGGGGTTGGCTCACCCCTCCACTTT,.,TRBD1,TRBV6-5,TRBJ1-6
CASSLADRLTEQYF,TGTGCCAGCAGCTTAGCCGACCGTTTAACAGAGCAGTACTTC,few,.,TRBV7-2,TRBJ2-7
CAWKGQLNQPQHF,TGTGCCTGGAAGGGACAGCTCAATCAGCCCCAGCATTTT,.,TRBD1,TRBV30,TRBJ1-5
CSVGTGNTEAFF,TGCAGCGTGGGGACGGGGAACACTGAAGCTTTCTTT,.,.,TRBV29-1,TRBJ1-1
CAIKSQGAHEQYF,TGTGCCATCAAGTCCCAAGGAGCCCACGAGCAGTACTTC,.,.,TRBV10-3,TRBJ2-7
CASSIQPPGQGAYGYTF,TGCGCCAGCAGCATACAGCCCCCGGGACAGGGGGCATATGGCTACACCTTC,.,TRBD1,TRBV5-1,TRBJ1-2
CASSLAADSANTGELFF,TGTGCCAGCAGCCTCGCCGCGGACAGCGCGAACACCGGGGAGCTGTTTTTT,.,.,TRBV7-6,TRBJ2-2
CASSLSFDRVRSYEQYF,TGTGCCAGCAGCCTTTCCTTTGACAGGGTGCGCTCCTACGAGCAGTACTTC,.,TRBD1,TRBV5-6,TRBJ2-7
CATSEAKGGNEQFF,TGTGCCACCAGTGAGGCGAAGGGGGGGAATGAGCAGTTCTTC,.,.,TRBV24-1,TRBJ2-1